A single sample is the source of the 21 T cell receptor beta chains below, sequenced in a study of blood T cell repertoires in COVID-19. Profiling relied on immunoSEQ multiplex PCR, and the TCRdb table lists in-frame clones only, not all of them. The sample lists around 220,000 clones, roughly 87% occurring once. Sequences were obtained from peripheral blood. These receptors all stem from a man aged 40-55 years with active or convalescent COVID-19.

The CDR3, as DNA: TGTGCCAGCAGTGAAGTTAGGGGTACCTACGAGCAGTACTTC. It translates to CASSEVRGTYEQYF. The chain carries TRBV6-1 and TRBJ2-7, with D perhaps TRBD1 (5 bases). The CDR3 is 14 amino acids. Germline lookup yields CDR1 MNHNS and CDR2 SASEGT. V was trimmed by 1 base and J by 2 bases, leaving 9 bases between them.

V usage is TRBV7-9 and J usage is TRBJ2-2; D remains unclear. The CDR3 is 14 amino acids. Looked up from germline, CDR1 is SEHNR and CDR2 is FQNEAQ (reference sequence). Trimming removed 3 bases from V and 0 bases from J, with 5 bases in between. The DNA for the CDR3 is TGTGCCAGCAGCTTTCAATCGAACACCGGGGAGCTGTTTTTT. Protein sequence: CASSFQSNTGELFF.

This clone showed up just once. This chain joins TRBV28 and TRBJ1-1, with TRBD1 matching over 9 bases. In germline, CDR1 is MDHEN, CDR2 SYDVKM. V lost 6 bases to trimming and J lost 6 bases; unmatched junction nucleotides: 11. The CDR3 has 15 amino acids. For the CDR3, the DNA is TGTGCCAGCAGCTTTCCCCGGCGGACAGGGGCTGAAGCTTTCTTT. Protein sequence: CASSFPRRTGAEAFF.

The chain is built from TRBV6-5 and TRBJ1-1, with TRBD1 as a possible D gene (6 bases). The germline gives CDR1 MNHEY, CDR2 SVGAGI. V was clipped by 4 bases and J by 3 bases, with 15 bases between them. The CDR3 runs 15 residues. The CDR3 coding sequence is TGTGCCAGCAGTTCCCGGGACACGATTCACACTGAAGCTTTCTTT. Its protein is CASSSRDTIHTEAFF.

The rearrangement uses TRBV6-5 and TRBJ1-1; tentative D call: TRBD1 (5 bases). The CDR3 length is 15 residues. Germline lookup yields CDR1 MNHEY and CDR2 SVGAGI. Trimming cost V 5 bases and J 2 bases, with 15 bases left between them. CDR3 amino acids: CASSLSSTGNTEAFF. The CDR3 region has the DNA TGTGCCAGCAGTCTGTCGTCTACAGGTAACACTGAAGCTTTCTTT.

The CDR3 spells CASTLGTSDYEQYF. The CDR3 DNA sequence: TGTGCCAGCACCCTCGGGACTAGCGACTACGAGCAGTACTTC. The V call is TRBV28, the J call TRBJ2-7, with 10 bases lining up with TRBD2. CDR1 MDHEN and CDR2 SYDVKM come from the germline V gene. V was clipped by 7 bases and J by 3 bases; unmatched bases: 6. The length of the CDR3 is 14 residues. Based on the CDR3 plus reference TRBV28 and TRBJ2-7, the full variable domain is DVKVTQSSRYLVKRTGEKVFLECVQDMDHENMFWYRQDPGLGLRLIYFSYDVKMKEKGDIPEGYSVSREKKERFSLILESASTNQTSMYLCASTLGTSDYEQYFGPGTRLTVT.

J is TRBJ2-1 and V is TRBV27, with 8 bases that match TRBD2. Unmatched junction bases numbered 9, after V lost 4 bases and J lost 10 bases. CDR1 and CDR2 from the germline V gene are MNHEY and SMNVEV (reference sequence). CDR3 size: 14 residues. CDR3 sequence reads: CASSSGLESREQFF. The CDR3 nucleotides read TGTGCCAGCAGTTCGGGACTAGAGTCGCGCGAGCAGTTCTTC.

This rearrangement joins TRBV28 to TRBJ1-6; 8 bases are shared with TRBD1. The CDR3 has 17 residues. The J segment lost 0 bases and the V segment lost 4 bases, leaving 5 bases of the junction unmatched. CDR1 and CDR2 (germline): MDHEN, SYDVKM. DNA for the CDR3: TGTGCCAGCAGTTCTGGACAGGGAAGCTCCTATAATTCACCCCTCCACTTT. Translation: CASSSGQGSSYNSPLHF.

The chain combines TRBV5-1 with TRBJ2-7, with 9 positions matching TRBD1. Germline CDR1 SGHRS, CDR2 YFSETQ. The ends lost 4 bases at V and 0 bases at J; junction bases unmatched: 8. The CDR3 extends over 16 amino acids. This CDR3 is CASSNQQGAYSYEQYF. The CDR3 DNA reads TGCGCCAGCAGCAACCAACAGGGGGCCTACTCCTACGAGCAGTACTTC.

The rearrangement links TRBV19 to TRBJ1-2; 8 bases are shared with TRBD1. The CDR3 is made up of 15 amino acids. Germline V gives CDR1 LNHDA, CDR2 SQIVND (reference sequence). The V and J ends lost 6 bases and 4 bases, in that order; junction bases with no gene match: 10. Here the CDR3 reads CASRDDRGVGYGYTF. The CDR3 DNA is TGTGCCAGTAGGGACGACAGGGGCGTTGGCTATGGCTACACCTTC. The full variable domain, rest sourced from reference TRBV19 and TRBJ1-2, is DGGITQSPKYLFRKEGQNVTLSCEQNLNHDAMYWYRQDPGQGLRLIYYSQIVNDFQKGDIAEGYSVSREKKESFPLTVTSAQKNPTAFYLCASRDDRGVGYGYTFGSGTRLTVV.

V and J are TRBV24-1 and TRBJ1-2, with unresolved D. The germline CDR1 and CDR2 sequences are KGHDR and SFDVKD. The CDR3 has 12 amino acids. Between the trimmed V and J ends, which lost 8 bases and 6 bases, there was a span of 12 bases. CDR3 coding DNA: TGTGCCACCAACGGGGAATCTGATGGCTACACCTTC. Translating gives CATNGESDGYTF.

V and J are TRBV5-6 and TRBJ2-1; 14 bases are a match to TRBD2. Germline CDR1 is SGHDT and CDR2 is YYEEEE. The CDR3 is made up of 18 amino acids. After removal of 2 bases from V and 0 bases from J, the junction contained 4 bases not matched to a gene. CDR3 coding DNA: TGTGCCAGCAGCTTCAAAGGACTAGCGGGGGGCTCCTACAATGAGCAGTTCTTC. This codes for CASSFKGLAGGSYNEQFF.

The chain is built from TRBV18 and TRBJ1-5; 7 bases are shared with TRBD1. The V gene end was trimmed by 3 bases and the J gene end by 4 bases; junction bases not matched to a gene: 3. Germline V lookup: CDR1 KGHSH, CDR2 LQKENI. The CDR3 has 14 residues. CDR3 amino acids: CASSPGQLNQPQHF. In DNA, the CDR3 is TGTGCCAGCTCACCGGGACAGCTAAATCAGCCCCAGCATTTT.

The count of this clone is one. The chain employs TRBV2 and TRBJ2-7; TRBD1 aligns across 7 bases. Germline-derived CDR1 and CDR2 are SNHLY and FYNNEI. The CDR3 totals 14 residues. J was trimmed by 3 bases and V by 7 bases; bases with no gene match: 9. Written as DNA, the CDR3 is TGTGCCAGCACTCTGACAGGGTCACGCTACGAGCAGTACTTC. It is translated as CASTLTGSRYEQYF. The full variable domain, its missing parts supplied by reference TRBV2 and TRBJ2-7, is EPEVTQTPSHQVTQMGQEVILRCVPISNHLYFYWYRQILGQKVEFLVSFYNNEISEKSEIFDDQFSVERPDGSNFTLKIRSTKLEDSAMYFCASTLTGSRYEQYFGPGTRLTVT.

CDR3 residues: CASSSPLAGGSTGANVLTF. CDR3 DNA sequence: TGTGCCAGCAGCTCGCCCCTAGCGGGAGGCTCGACCGGGGCCAACGTCCTGACTTTC. V is TRBV7-8 and J is TRBJ2-6; 11 nucleotides match TRBD2. The germline V gene has CDR1 SGHVS and CDR2 FQNEAQ. The CDR3 covers 19 residues. V shed 4 bases and J 4 bases; nucleotides not matched to a gene: 12.

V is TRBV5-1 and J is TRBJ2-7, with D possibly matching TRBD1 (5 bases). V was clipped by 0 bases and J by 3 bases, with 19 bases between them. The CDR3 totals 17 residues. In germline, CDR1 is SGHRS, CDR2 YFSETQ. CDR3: CASSLEGNRGYRYEQYF. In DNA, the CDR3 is TGCGCCAGCAGCTTGGAGGGTAATAGGGGATATCGCTACGAGCAGTACTTC.

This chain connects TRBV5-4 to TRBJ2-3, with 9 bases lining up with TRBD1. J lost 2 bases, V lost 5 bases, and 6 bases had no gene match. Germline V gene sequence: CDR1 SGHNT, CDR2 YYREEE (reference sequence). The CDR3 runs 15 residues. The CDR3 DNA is TGTGCCAGCAGTCTCGACAGGGGGACCACAGATACGCAGTATTTT. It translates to CASSLDRGTTDTQYF. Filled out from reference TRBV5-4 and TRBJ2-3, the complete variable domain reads ETGVTQSPTHLIKTRGQQVTLRCSSQSGHNTVSWYQQALGQGPQFIFQYYREEENGRGNFPPRFSGLQFPNYSSELNVNALELDDSALYLCASSLDRGTTDTQYFGPGTRLTVL.

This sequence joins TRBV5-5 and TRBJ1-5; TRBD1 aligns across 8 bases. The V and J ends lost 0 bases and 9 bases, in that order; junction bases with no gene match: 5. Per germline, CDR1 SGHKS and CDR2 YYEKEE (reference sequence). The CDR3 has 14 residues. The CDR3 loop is CASSLAAGGRPQHF. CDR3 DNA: TGTGCCAGCAGCTTGGCGGCAGGGGGCCGGCCCCAGCATTTT.

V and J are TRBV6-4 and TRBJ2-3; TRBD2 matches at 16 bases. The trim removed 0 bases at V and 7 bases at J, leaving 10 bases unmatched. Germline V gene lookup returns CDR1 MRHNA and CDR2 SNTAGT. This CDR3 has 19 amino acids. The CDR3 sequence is CASSDSDPPGLAGGNTQYF. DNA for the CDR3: TGTGCCAGCAGTGACTCGGATCCCCCGGGACTAGCGGGAGGGAATACGCAGTATTTT.

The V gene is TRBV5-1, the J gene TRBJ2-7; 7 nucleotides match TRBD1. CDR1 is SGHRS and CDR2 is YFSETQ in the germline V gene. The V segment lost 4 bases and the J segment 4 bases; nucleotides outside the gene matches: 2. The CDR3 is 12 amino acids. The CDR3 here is CASSLDRYEQYF. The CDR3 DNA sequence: TGCGCCAGCAGCCTGGACAGGTACGAGCAGTACTTC.

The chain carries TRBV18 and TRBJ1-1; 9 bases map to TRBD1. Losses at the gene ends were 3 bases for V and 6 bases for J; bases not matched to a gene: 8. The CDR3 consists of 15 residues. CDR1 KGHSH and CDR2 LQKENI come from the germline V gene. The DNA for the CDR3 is TGTGCCAGCTCACCGTTACCGGGACAGGGCTCTGAAGCTTTCTTT. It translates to CASSPLPGQGSEAFF. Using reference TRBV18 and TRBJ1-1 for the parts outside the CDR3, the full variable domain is NAGVMQNPRHLVRRRGQEARLRCSPMKGHSHVYWYRQLPEEGLKFMVYLQKENIIDESGMPKERFSAEFPKEGPSILRIQQVVRGDSAAYFCASSPLPGQGSEAFFGQGTRLTVV.